The entry below describes one TCR beta chain. Its antigen target is currently unknown. Qualities for individual bases were not recorded, and no much larger clone is one base off. The donors were 40 or so Caucasian individuals from Russia, aged 6 to 90 years, who were systemically healthy. Around 10 milliliters of peripheral blood were drawn from each donor into EDTA-treated Vacutainer tubes. Ficoll-Paque density-gradient centrifugation was used to isolate PBMCs, with at least 7 million per sample. Trizol reagent was used to extract total RNA from PBMCs, with at least 6 micrograms per sample. Naive CD45RAhigh/CD27high T cell percentages were measured by flow cytometry on a PBMC aliquot from every donor. This specimen comes from a study of blood T cells in healthy people across ages (dated by TCRdb to the mid-2010s). In terms of the full investigation: In model experiments, template switching captured about one uniquely barcoded TCR beta cDNA molecule for every two T cells. The donors were divided into four age groups: young (average around 17 years), middle-aged (almost 40), aged (approximately 62) and long-lived (about 90). To avoid experimental bias, donors of different ages were spread randomly across the sequencing lanes. Age-related changes in TCR beta repertoire diversity were measured in the study by deep sequencing normalized with unique cDNA molecular identifiers. For two donors (one aged 18 to 29 and one aged 80 or older), the study analyzed two additional independent replicas of 1 million unique cDNA reads from the same blood draw.

The library was obtained by 5' RACE. Sequencing instrument: Illumina HiSeq 2500. A second roughly 6 to 12 cycle PCR used a sample-barcoded 5' primer and a J-beta primer mix. A unique molecular identifier was introduced onto each TCR beta cDNA molecule by a template-switch 5' adaptor carrying 12 random nucleotides. At least 2.5 million CDR3-containing paired-end reads were obtained from each sample. First-strand cDNA synthesis was performed from all RNA using the Mint cDNA synthesis kit, with priming by a TRBC-specific oligonucleotide. All cDNA was treated with uracil-DNA glycosylase and then went through a first 18-cycle PCR with the universal primers M1SS and BC2_uni_R. The authors' analysis ran thus. For normalization, 1 million high-quality reads, each with a distinct molecular identifier, were randomly selected from each sample. Instead of being binned into consensus sequences, reads with shared molecular identifiers were discarded. MiTCR, with a Q25 quality threshold and the strictest error-elimination algorithm, was used for CDR3 identification, clonotype clustering and error correction. A nonparametric unseen species model with Euler transformation was used to estimate lower-bound total TCR beta diversity. TCRdb handled the public reads itself, with Q25 trimming in fastp and clone calling in MiXCR, and kept productive beta chains. Each entry is one CDR3 protein sequence, shown with its most common DNA and genes. These V and J calls originate from TCRdb's pipeline instead of the authors' own analysis. This sample is represented by about 970,000 distinct CDR3 sequences; roughly 51% of them were singletons. Together, the top ten hold 20% to 25% of the sample.

General study outcomes and caveats: Compared with the aged group, the long-lived group had more naive CD4+ T cells, fewer expanded clones and increased TCR diversity, suggesting age selection. Estimates of total diversity based on one million sequenced T cells were regarded as lower bounds and as underestimates. Observed TCR beta diversity correlated strongly with the percentage of naive T cells measured by flow cytometry. Because the CMV infection status of the donors was unknown, age-related changes in expanded clonotypes may potentially have been confounded. Bulk unsorted PBMC profiling prevented conclusive comparison of naive and antigen-experienced compartments. As age increased, observed TCR beta diversity per million T cells dropped in a roughly linear way, and a significant reduction was already evident by age roughly 36.

The germline V and J ends show losses of 2 bases and 4 bases respectively, and no gene match explains 6 bases of the junction. CDR1 and CDR2 (LGHNA, YSLEER) derive from the germline V gene. The cysteine opens and the phenylalanine closes a CDR3 of 16 amino acids. The DNA shown is the 48-base CDR3, in frame from base 1. The receptor comes from a woman aged 55-69 years in good health. The sequence links TRBV4-3 to TRBJ1-5; the junction holds 9 bases that match TRBD1. Specimen: blood. CDR3 loop: CASSQLWTGANQPQHF. The DNA is as follows: TGCGCCAGCAGCCAACTCTGGACAGGGGCTAATCAGCCCCAGCATTTT.